The T cell receptor beta chain under discussion was sequenced for a study of blood T cell repertoires in COVID-19. Across the whole study: Samples came from the United States, Italy and Spain, spanning acute and convalescent COVID-19. T cells, B-cell-depleted T cells, or PBMCs provided the cDNA or gDNA that served as material.

As originally analysed: Reference gene primers were amplified, and this amplification served to estimate nucleated cell counts. Clones were read by immunoSEQ multiplex PCR, and TCRdb kept only the in-frame ones, dropping some. V and J calls and clone size are copied from that table; D and trimming were computed from the DNA. This sample has about 240,000 clones, with 87% found just once. This CDR3 spans 15 amino acids. Trimming removed 4 bases from V and 5 bases from J; junction bases left unmatched: 8. Germline V gene sequence: CDR1 SGHRS, CDR2 YFSETQ. The source of this sequence is a man between 60 and 75 years old who had recovered from COVID-19. The specimen sequenced was peripheral blood. The rearrangement links TRBV5-1 to TRBJ1-1, with 10 nucleotides matching TRBD1. CDR3 DNA sequence: TGCGCCAGCAGCCTCCGACAGGGGGCGCCGACTGAAGCTTTCTTT. Its protein is CASSLRQGAPTEAFF.